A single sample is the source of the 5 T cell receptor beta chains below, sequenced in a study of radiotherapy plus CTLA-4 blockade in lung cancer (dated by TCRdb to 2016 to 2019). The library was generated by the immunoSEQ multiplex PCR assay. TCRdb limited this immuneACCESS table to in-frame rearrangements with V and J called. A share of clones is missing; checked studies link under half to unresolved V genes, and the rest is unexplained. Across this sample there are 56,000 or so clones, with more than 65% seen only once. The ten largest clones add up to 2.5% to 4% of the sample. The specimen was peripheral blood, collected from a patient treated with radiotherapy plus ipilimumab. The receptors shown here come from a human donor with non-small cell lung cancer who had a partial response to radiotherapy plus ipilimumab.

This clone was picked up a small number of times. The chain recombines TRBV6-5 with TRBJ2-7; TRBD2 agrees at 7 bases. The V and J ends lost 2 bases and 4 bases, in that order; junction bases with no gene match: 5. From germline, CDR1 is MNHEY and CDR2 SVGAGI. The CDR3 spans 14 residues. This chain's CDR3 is CASSYRGGLYEQYF. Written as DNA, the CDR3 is TGTGCCAGCAGTTACCGGGGAGGGTTATACGAGCAGTACTTC.

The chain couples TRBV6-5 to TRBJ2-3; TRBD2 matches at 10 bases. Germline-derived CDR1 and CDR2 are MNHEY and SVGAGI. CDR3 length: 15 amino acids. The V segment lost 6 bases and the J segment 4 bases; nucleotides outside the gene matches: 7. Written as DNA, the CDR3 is TGTGCCAGCAGCCGTACTAGCGGGGACTCAGATACGCAGTATTTT. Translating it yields CASSRTSGDSDTQYF.

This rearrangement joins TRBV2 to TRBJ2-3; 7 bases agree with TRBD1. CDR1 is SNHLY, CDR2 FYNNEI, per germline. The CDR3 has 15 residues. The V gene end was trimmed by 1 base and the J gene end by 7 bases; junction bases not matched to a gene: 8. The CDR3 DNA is TGTGCCAGCAGTGAAGAGGGGGCGTCTGGGAATACGCAGTATTTT. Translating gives CASSEEGASGNTQYF.

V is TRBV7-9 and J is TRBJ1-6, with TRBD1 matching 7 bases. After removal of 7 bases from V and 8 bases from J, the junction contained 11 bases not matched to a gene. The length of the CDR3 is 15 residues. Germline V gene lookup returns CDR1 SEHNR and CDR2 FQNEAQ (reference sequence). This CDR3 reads CASTPAGTEYSPLHF. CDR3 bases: TGTGCCAGCACCCCGGCCGGGACAGAGTATTCACCCCTCCACTTT.

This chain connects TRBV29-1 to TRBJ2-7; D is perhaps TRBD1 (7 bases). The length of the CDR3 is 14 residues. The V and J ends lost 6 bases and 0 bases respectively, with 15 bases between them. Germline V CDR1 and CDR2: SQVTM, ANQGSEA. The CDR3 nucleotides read TGCAGCGTAGCTCGGGGGACAGACTCCTACGAGCAGTACTTC. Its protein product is CSVARGTDSYEQYF.